This T cell receptor (beta chain) was sequenced in a study of human T cells and chemical hapten exposure. Time point described: pre-sensitization, week 0. As for treatment: therapeutic diphenylcyclopropenone sensitization with weekly scalp DPC. The V and J ends lost 7 bases and 3 bases, in that order; junction bases with no gene match: 4. This CDR3 is 14 amino acids long. Germline CDR1 and CDR2: ENHRY and SYGVKD. This clonotype was counted ten times or more. MiXCR, applied by TCRdb to the RACE reads, yields one record per CDR3 protein. Seen here are about 250,000 distinct CDR3 sequences, approximately 8% observed once, and the top ten hold 0.9% to 1.5%.

The chain recombines TRBV10-3 with TRBJ2-3, with 10 bases identical to TRBD1. The input for sequencing was whole blood, taken in connection with sensitization to the hapten diphenylcyclopropenone (DPC). This TCR was recovered from a man younger than 30 with alopecia areata. Some clones in this sample may be carry-over from other donors' samples. CDR3 sequence (DNA): TGTGCCATCACCCCGGGACAGGGGACAGATACGCAGTATTTT. Translating gives CAITPGQGTDTQYF.